This T cell receptor (beta chain) was profiled in a study of identical twins. The CDR3 runs 15 residues. The germline V gene has CDR1 SQVTM and CDR2 ANQGSEA. J was trimmed by 1 base and V by 4 bases; bases with no gene match: 7. All donors comprised healthy Caucasians. In TCRdb, the 5' RACE reads were re-called with MiXCR into one record per CDR3 protein. The sample includes a few hundred thousand distinct CDR3 sequences, 9.5% to 10% seen only once; the top ten take around 3%. This clonotype was observed a handful of times. The target antigen is unknown. Study-level findings and limits: There were fewer insertions in abundant cord blood beta clonotypes, but memory repertoires showed no such pattern.

These data were also filed under a second study, of yellow fever vaccine responses in identical twins.

Sequenced sample: PBMCs. This sequence was found in a woman younger than 35 in good health. The V gene is TRBV29-1, the J gene TRBJ2-5; 9 bases line up with TRBD1. The CDR3 region is CSVVTDRGLQETQYF. CDR3 bases: TGCAGCGTTGTTACGGACAGGGGACTCCAAGAGACCCAGTACTTC.